What follows are 32 T cell receptor beta chains derived from one specimen sequenced in a study of shared clonotypes between healthy human individuals. Produced via immunoSEQ multiplex PCR; TCRdb's table is partial and in-frame only. The sample lists around 980,000 clones, about four fifths occurring once. The sample taken for sequencing was memory CD4+ T cells from PBMCs. Subset here: CD45RA-negative fraction. The receptors were sampled from a man between 18 and 35 years old in good health. Some clones in this sample may be carry-over from other donors' samples.

Concerning this clone: This same CDR3 is encoded by further DNA sequences in the sample. V gene TRBV5-1 combines with J gene TRBJ2-3; no clear D gene. CDR1 is SGHRS and CDR2 is YFSETQ in the germline V gene. Trimming left V 1 base short and J 5 bases short, with 5 bases between. The CDR3 is made up of 12 amino acids. This CDR3 is CASSLSLDTQYF. The CDR3 region has the DNA TGCGCCAGCAGCTTGTCCTTAGATACGCAGTATTTT.

The chain combines TRBV4-3 with TRBJ2-3; tentative D call: TRBD2 (6 bases). This CDR3 is 16 amino acids long. Germline CDR1 LGHNA, CDR2 YSLEER. Between the trimmed V and J ends, which lost 5 bases and 1 base, there was a span of 16 bases. This CDR3 is CASSFGNTGGTDTQYF. The CDR3 DNA follows: TGCGCCAGCAGCTTCGGGAATACGGGAGGCACAGATACGCAGTATTTT.

The V and J genes are TRBV7-2 and TRBJ1-5; 9 bases agree with TRBD1. Germline lookup yields CDR1 SGHTA and CDR2 FQGNSA. V was clipped by 3 bases and J by 7 bases; unmatched bases: 7. The CDR3 consists of 15 residues. In nucleotides, the CDR3 is TGTGCCAGCAGCTTTTCAACAGGGGGCGGCCAGCCCCAGCATTTT. Its translation: CASSFSTGGGQPQHF.

The chain carries TRBV30 and TRBJ1-2; no clear D gene. The CDR3 spans 14 residues. Germline-derived CDR1 and CDR2 are GTSNPN and SVGIG (reference sequence). Trimming cost V 0 bases and J 8 bases, with 16 bases left between them. DNA of the CDR3: TGTGCCTGGAGTGTACATTCGGGGTATGGCGGCTACACCTTC. Translated: CAWSVHSGYGGYTF.

The chain carries TRBV28 and TRBJ1-1; possibly TRBD1 for D (5 bases). Germline loops: CDR1 MDHEN, CDR2 SYDVKM. V gave up 6 bases and J gave up 3 bases, with 11 bases separating them. This CDR3 is built from 13 residues. DNA for the CDR3: TGTGCCAGCAGACCCGACAGTTACACTGAAGCTTTCTTT. Translation gives CASRPDSYTEAFF.

The chain uses TRBV28 and TRBJ1-2; tentative D call: TRBD1 (5 bases). The length of the CDR3 is 15 residues. V lost 4 bases to trimming and J lost 2 bases, with 14 bases between them. The germline V gene has CDR1 MDHEN and CDR2 SYDVKM. Here the CDR3 DNA reads TGTGCCAGCAGTTCTACGGATGGGGGGAACTATGGCTACACCTTC. Amino acid sequence: CASSSTDGGNYGYTF.

This rearrangement joins TRBV5-6 to TRBJ2-1; a weak D match, TRBD2 (6 bases). Germline V gives CDR1 SGHDT, CDR2 YYEEEE. The CDR3 loop spans 15 amino acids. Trimming removed 2 bases from V and 0 bases from J, with 9 bases in between. The CDR3, as DNA: TGTGCCAGCAGCTTACGGGGGACCTCCTACAATGAGCAGTTCTTC. Translating gives CASSLRGTSYNEQFF.

The chain uses TRBV7-2 and TRBJ2-3; 10 bases are shared with TRBD1. CDR1 and CDR2 from the germline V gene are SGHTA and FQGNSA. CDR3 size: 15 residues. J was trimmed by 1 base and V by 5 bases; bases with no gene match: 3. The CDR3: CASSRDRGGTDTQYF. CDR3 in DNA: TGTGCCAGCAGCCGGGACAGGGGTGGCACAGATACGCAGTATTTT.

This clone was counted between two and nine times. The V gene is TRBV7-8, the J gene TRBJ2-7; perhaps TRBD2 as D (6 bases). Germline values: CDR1 SGHVS, CDR2 FQNEAQ. Trimming took 1 base from V and 7 from J, leaving 17 bases between them. The CDR3 runs to 15 residues. The chain's CDR3 is CASSLVGQVREEQYF. Here the CDR3 DNA reads TGTGCCAGCAGCTTAGTCGGGCAGGTCCGGGAGGAGCAGTACTTC.

The chain has TRBV18 and TRBJ2-1, with D tentatively TRBD2 (6 bases). In germline, CDR1 is KGHSH, CDR2 LQKENI. The CDR3 consists of 14 residues. V was shortened by 4 bases and J by 5 bases, with 12 bases between the two germline ends. The chain's CDR3 is CASSLRTIDNEQFF. CDR3 in DNA: TGTGCCAGCTCACTCCGGACTATTGACAATGAGCAGTTCTTC.

CDR3 nucleotides: TGTGCCAGCAGCCATTATAGCGGGAGGGACTACAATGAGCAGTTCTTC. It specifies CASSHYSGRDYNEQFF. This chain uses TRBV11-2 with TRBJ2-1; 11 positions match TRBD2. CDR1 is SGHAT and CDR2 is FQNNGV in the germline V gene. Unmatched junction bases numbered 6, after V lost 5 bases and J lost 3 bases. The CDR3 is made up of 16 amino acids.

In the case of this clone: Other DNA sequences from this sample encode an identical CDR3 as well. This chain links TRBV28 with TRBJ1-6; D gene uncertain. CDR1 and CDR2 (germline): MDHEN, SYDVKM. The CDR3 has 12 residues. Trimming stripped 4 bases from V and 7 bases from J, with 5 bases between. In nucleotides, the CDR3 is TGTGCCAGCAGTTCCGGGAATTCACCCCTCCACTTT. This encodes CASSSGNSPLHF.

The V gene is TRBV5-1, the J gene TRBJ2-2, with D maybe TRBD2 (6 bases). CDR3 length: 14 residues. The ends were cut back, 5 bases at V and 6 bases at J, with 14 bases in the middle. In germline, CDR1 is SGHRS, CDR2 YFSETQ. CDR3 coding DNA: TGCGCCAGCAGAAAGGGACTGGAGCCCGGGGAGCTGTTTTTT. Protein: CASRKGLEPGELFF.

As regards this clone: The identical CDR3 is also encoded by other nucleotide sequences in the sample. V gene TRBV7-2 combines with J gene TRBJ1-5; a possible D gene is TRBD1 (6 bases). In germline, CDR1 is SGHTA, CDR2 FQGNSA. The CDR3 sequence is 15 residues long. V lost 1 base and J 1 base, leaving 8 bases between the germline ends. CDR3 in amino acids: CASSLVGGSNQPQHF. CDR3 nucleotides: TGTGCCAGCAGCTTAGTAGGGGGGAGCAATCAGCCCCAGCATTTT.

The chain is built from TRBV9 and TRBJ2-2, with D perhaps matching TRBD1 (5 bases). In germline, CDR1 is SGDLS, CDR2 YYNGEE. V lost 2 bases and J 2 bases, leaving 13 bases between the germline ends. The CDR3 extends over 16 amino acids. The DNA for the CDR3 is TGTGCCAGCAGCGTGACTCCCAGGGCCAACACCGGGGAGCTGTTTTTT. This codes for CASSVTPRANTGELFF.

This clone was seen a single time. Since a much larger clone is just one base distant, this may be a read error. Different DNA sequences within this sample yield the same CDR3. The rearrangement links TRBV30 to TRBJ2-5; 7 bases agree with TRBD2. There are 11 residues in the CDR3. V shed 3 bases, J shed 5 bases, and the junction held 0 bases outside the gene matches. Germline CDR1 GTSNPN, CDR2 SVGIG (reference sequence). CDR3: CAWSGGETQYF. The CDR3 nucleotides read TGTGCCTGGAGCGGGGGGGAGACCCAGTACTTC.

V is TRBV11-2 and J is TRBJ2-5; D call uncertain. CDR3 size: 17 residues. The V end lost 5 bases, the J end lost 5 bases, and 24 bases lay between the germline ends. Germline lookup yields CDR1 SGHAT and CDR2 FQNNGV. CDR3 residues: CASSRPPGQLRVETQYF. In DNA, the CDR3 is TGTGCCAGCAGCCGCCCCCCCGGGCAGCTAAGGGTTGAGACCCAGTACTTC.

This clone was seen once. The chain employs TRBV5-1 and TRBJ2-1; either TRBD1 or TRBD2 may fit D (5 bases each). The CDR3 has 14 residues. V lost 0 bases, J lost 7 bases, and 11 bases lay in between. Per germline, CDR1 SGHRS and CDR2 YFSETQ. In DNA form, the CDR3 reads TGCGCCAGCAGCTTGGAGCAGGGAGCGAATGAGCAGTTCTTC. Residues: CASSLEQGANEQFF.

This chain links TRBV19 with TRBJ2-7; 12 positions agree with TRBD2. Germline V gives CDR1 LNHDA, CDR2 SQIVND (reference sequence). The trim removed 3 bases at V and 3 bases at J, leaving 6 bases unmatched. This CDR3 has 16 amino acids. The CDR3 nucleotides are TGTGCCAGTAGTATGCTAGCGGGAGGGCCTTTCTACGAGCAGTACTTC. It is translated as CASSMLAGGPFYEQYF.

The V and J genes are TRBV9 and TRBJ2-7, with D perhaps matching TRBD1 (5 bases). Germline V CDR1 and CDR2: SGDLS, YYNGEE. The CDR3 runs 17 residues. V was trimmed by 0 bases and J by 2 bases, leaving 18 bases between them. The CDR3 DNA is TGTGCCAGCAGCGTAGTTCTTTGGCAGGGCCGAACCTACGAGCAGTACTTC. Amino acid sequence: CASSVVLWQGRTYEQYF. The full variable domain, rest sourced from reference TRBV9 and TRBJ2-7, is DSGVTQTPKHLITATGQRVTLRCSPRSGDLSVYWYQQSLDQGLQFLIQYYNGEERAKGNILERFSAQQFPDLHSELNLSSLELGDSALYFCASSVVLWQGRTYEQYFGPGTRLTVT.

Note on this clone: Other DNA sequences in this specimen translate into the identical CDR3. The genes are TRBV2 and TRBJ1-2; unclear D gene. The CDR3 length is 14 residues. Germline V gene lookup returns CDR1 SNHLY and CDR2 FYNNEI. Trimming shortened V by 0 bases and J by 1 base, and 6 bases separated the two germline ends. CDR3: CASSEARGNYGYTF. CDR3 in DNA: TGTGCCAGCAGTGAAGCGCGGGGTAACTATGGCTACACCTTC.

This chain connects TRBV5-1 to TRBJ2-2; 7 nucleotides match TRBD2. Germline V gives CDR1 SGHRS, CDR2 YFSETQ. This CDR3 is 16 amino acids long. V lost 4 bases to trimming and J lost 3 bases; unmatched junction nucleotides: 9. The CDR3 protein is CASSHNRGGDTGELFF. Written as DNA, the CDR3 is TGCGCCAGCAGCCACAACCGGGGAGGGGACACCGGGGAGCTGTTTTTT.

This rearrangement joins TRBV4-2 to TRBJ2-1, with D perhaps TRBD1 (6 bases). The CDR3 consists of 13 residues. The ends were cut back, 3 bases at V and 10 bases at J, with 13 bases in the middle. Germline V gene lookup returns CDR1 LGHNA and CDR2 YNFKEQ. The CDR3 region is CASSQNRVREQFF. The CDR3 DNA reads as TGTGCCAGCAGCCAGAACAGGGTCCGGGAGCAGTTCTTC.

The rearrangement uses TRBV6-5 and TRBJ2-2; D perhaps matches TRBD1 (6 bases). The V gene lost 6 bases and the J gene lost 6 bases, with 17 bases spanning the gap. CDR3 size: 15 residues. In germline, CDR1 is MNHEY, CDR2 SVGAGI. The DNA for the CDR3 is TGTGCCAGCAGACCCACAGGGTTTTTTTCCGGGGAGCTGTTTTTT. Residues: CASRPTGFFSGELFF.

The chain has TRBV27 and TRBJ1-5, with 10 positions matching TRBD1. The germline CDR1 and CDR2 sequences are MNHEY and SMNVEV (reference sequence). With V trimmed by 6 bases and J by 6 bases, 5 bases remained unmatched. The CDR3 is 14 amino acids. The CDR3 coding sequence is TGTGCCAGCAGGGCGGACAGGGGGAGTCAGCCCCAGCATTTT. Translated: CASRADRGSQPQHF.

This clone has ten or more counts. V and J are TRBV28 and TRBJ1-2, with D perhaps TRBD1 (5 bases). Germline V gene lookup returns CDR1 MDHEN and CDR2 SYDVKM. The CDR3 has 14 amino acids. Trimming shortened V by 4 bases and J by 6 bases, and 15 bases separated the two germline ends. CDR3 bases: TGTGCCAGCAGTTGGGGGGGGATTGTGAATGGCTACACCTTC. Encoded protein: CASSWGGIVNGYTF.

The gene calls are TRBV4-1 and TRBJ2-2; possible D gene TRBD2, 5 bases. Germline assignment: CDR1 MGHRA and CDR2 YSYEKL. The CDR3 consists of 15 residues. Trimming took 0 bases from V and 6 from J, leaving 11 bases between them. CDR3: CASSQDRVSAGELFF. The CDR3 bases are TGCGCCAGCAGCCAAGATCGAGTTAGCGCCGGGGAGCTGTTTTTT.

The chain carries TRBV19 and TRBJ1-5; 9 bases align to TRBD1. The trim removed 6 bases at V and 9 bases at J, leaving 15 bases unmatched. Looked up from germline, CDR1 is LNHDA and CDR2 is SQIVND (reference sequence). This CDR3 is built from 16 residues. In DNA, the CDR3 is TGTGCCAGTAGATCGGGGGCGGGACAGGGTATTCGGCCCCAGCATTTT. This gives the protein CASRSGAGQGIRPQHF.

This sequence joins TRBV28 and TRBJ2-4, with D tentatively TRBD1 (6 bases). The CDR3 is made up of 16 amino acids. Germline-derived CDR1 and CDR2 are MDHEN and SYDVKM. V lost 2 bases, J lost 0 bases, and 11 bases lay in between. The chain's CDR3 is CASSLGQNIAKNIQYF. Written as DNA, the CDR3 is TGTGCCAGCAGTTTAGGACAGAACATAGCCAAAAACATTCAGTACTTC.

This clone was seen a handful of times. The same CDR3 arises from other DNA sequences in this sample as well. This CDR3 is CASSLGAGEKLFF. CDR3 DNA: TGTGCCAGCAGCTTGGGCGCGGGAGAAAAACTGTTTTTT. The chain carries TRBV5-5 and TRBJ1-4; D unclear. This CDR3 is 13 amino acids long. From germline, CDR1 is SGHKS and CDR2 YYEKEE (reference sequence). V lost 0 bases to trimming and J lost 8 bases, with 8 bases between them.

The CDR3 here is CASSLLRETGELFF. CDR3 nucleotide sequence: TGTGCCAGCAGCTTATTGCGGGAAACCGGGGAGCTGTTTTTT. V usage is TRBV7-9 and J usage is TRBJ2-2, with a possible D match to TRBD2 (6 bases). V shed 2 bases and J shed 5 bases, with 9 bases lying between them. The CDR3 consists of 14 residues. In germline, CDR1 is SEHNR, CDR2 FQNEAQ (reference sequence).

Only one count was recorded for this clone. The chain carries TRBV5-1 and TRBJ2-1; D may match TRBD1 or TRBD2 (5 bases each). V lost 4 bases and J 9 bases, leaving 8 bases between the germline ends. Germline assignment: CDR1 SGHRS and CDR2 YFSETQ. The CDR3 covers 11 residues. CDR3 nucleotides: TGCGCCAGCAGCCAGAGGGGTGAGCAGTTCTTC. Translation gives CASSQRGEQFF.